Listed below are T cell receptor beta chains from one sample, sequenced in a study of shared clonotypes between healthy human individuals. Generated by immunoSEQ multiplex PCR, the TCRdb table keeps only in-frame clones and is missing some. The sample includes about 2.3 million clones, 85% to 95% of them seen just once. Sequencing input: naive CD4+ T cells from PBMCs. These TCRs come from a man aged 18 to 35 in good health. Some clones in this sample may be carry-over from other donors' samples. Both conserved end residues are part of each CDR3. A D gene is named only where the DNA matches it firmly.

>TRBV18|NA|13|TRBJ2-5
CASSPPSAETQYF
>TRBV5-1|TRBD1|14|TRBJ2-3
CASTRDRVTDTQYF
>TRBV11-2|TRBD2|15|TRBJ2-1
CASSPGLADYNEQFF
>TRBV7-9|NA|16|TRBJ2-2
CASSRRDFAGTGELFF
>TRBV10-3|TRBD1|17|TRBJ2-3
CAISLGTVGTSTDTQYF
>TRBV28|NA|16|TRBJ2-5
CASSSYTGSNQETQYF
>TRBV2|TRBD2|14|TRBJ2-7
CASSTSGISYEQYF
>TRBV30|NA|13|TRBJ2-5
CAWSVLGGETQYF
>TRBV27|TRBD1|14|TRBJ2-2
CASSLQGAIRELFF
>TRBV5-1|NA|13|TRBJ2-7
CASSFGQDSEQYF
>TRBV6-5|NA|14|TRBJ2-7
CASSYSREGYEQYF
>TRBV28|TRBD1|13|TRBJ1-2
CASILTGGGGYTF
>TRBV11-2|NA|13|TRBJ2-7
CASSLYRKYEQYF
>TRBV5-1|TRBD1|18|TRBJ2-6
CASSLDPGGSAGANVLTF
>TRBV5-1|NA|15|TRBJ2-3
CASNLDTSYTDTQYF
>TRBV10-1|NA|11|TRBJ1-5
CASSRGQPQHF
>TRBV4-3|TRBD1|15|TRBJ1-2
CASGYETGSIYGYTF
>TRBV27|NA|14|TRBJ2-3
CASSLTRGSDTQYF
>TRBV7-9|TRBD2|15|TRBJ2-7
CASSPAWEGRDEQYF
>TRBV6-5|TRBD2|16|TRBJ2-1
CASSYRSGSASNEQFF
>TRBV5-1|NA|15|TRBJ1-1
CASSVQGFGNTEAFF
>TRBV5-1|NA|14|TRBJ1-1
CASSLDAGNTEAFF
>TRBV28|TRBD2|17|TRBJ2-1
CASITSGRAISYNEQFF
>TRBV27|NA|13|TRBJ2-7
CASSPSVTYEQYF
>TRBV5-1|NA|14|TRBJ1-3
CASSRGQGENTIYF
>TRBV4-1|NA|14|TRBJ1-5
CASSQDESNQPQHF
>TRBV29-1|NA|13|TRBJ2-7
CSVEVTYRYEQYF
>TRBV27|NA|16|TRBJ2-7
CASSLSIGRRSYEQYF
>TRBV5-1|NA|14|TRBJ1-5
CASLRGGAGQPQHF
>TRBV6-5|NA|15|TRBJ1-1
CASSYGQGPNTEAFF
>TRBV30|TRBD1|19|TRBJ2-3
CAWSSRLGDRISSTDTQYF
>TRBV27|TRBD1|16|TRBJ1-2
CASRPDRDRGGYGYTF
>TRBV5-1|NA|15|TRBJ1-1
CASSLGRTANTEAFF
>TRBV4-2|TRBD2|17|TRBJ2-1
CASSQPQGLAGGREQFF
>TRBV28|TRBD2|13|TRBJ2-7
CASTLAGVYEQYF
>TRBV27|TRBD2|14|TRBJ2-3
CASSWSGRGDTQYF
>TRBV29-1|TRBD2|16|TRBJ2-1
CSVETATSAFYNEQFF
>TRBV4-1|NA|17|TRBJ2-6
CASSQDLLGSGANVLTF
>TRBV2|TRBD2|16|TRBJ2-3
CASSAGGLSPTDTQYF
>TRBV30|NA|13|TRBJ2-3
CAWSVRSTDTQYF
>TRBV5-1|NA|16|TRBJ2-1
CASSFYASTEYNEQFF
>TRBV18|NA|15|TRBJ1-1
CASSPQPPLNTEAFF
>TRBV7-2|NA|16|TRBJ2-3
CASSLVVGRATDTQYF
>TRBV5-1|NA|13|TRBJ1-2
CASSLEGTSGYTF
>TRBV7-8|TRBD2|14|TRBJ2-7
CASSNGLASYEQYF
>TRBV9|NA|13|TRBJ2-5
CASSVAGQETQYF
>TRBV7-3|NA|12|TRBJ2-3
CASSSDAPTQYF
>TRBV10-3|TRBD1|15|TRBJ2-1
CAISESFQGDNEQFF
>TRBV19|NA|13|TRBJ1-1
CASSIVRNTEAFF
>TRBV28|NA|15|TRBJ1-1
CASSLALAQATEAFF
>TRBV6-5|NA|14|TRBJ1-2
CASKPGPGGYGYTF
>TRBV11-2|TRBD2|17|TRBJ2-7
CASSLEGLAGPTYEQYF
>TRBV5-1|TRBD1|15|TRBJ1-3
CASSQDRGEWNTIYF
>TRBV5-1|TRBD1|14|TRBJ2-5
CASSPQGASETQYF
>TRBV27|TRBD1|13|TRBJ1-5
CASSRDRESAQHF
>TRBV9|NA|16|TRBJ2-1
CASSVVGRISYNEQFF
>TRBV28|TRBD1|15|TRBJ1-4
CASSFARGLGGKLFF
>TRBV6-1|NA|12|TRBJ1-1
CASSQGSLGAFF